A single sample is the source of the 27 T cell receptor beta chains below, sequenced in a study of cytomegalovirus exposure and HLA in healthy donors. Generated by immunoSEQ multiplex PCR, the TCRdb table keeps only in-frame clones and is missing some. Seen here are around 400,000 clones, approximately 90% observed once, and the top ten hold 0.83%. Sequencing was performed on PBMCs. These receptors were collected from a woman aged 18-29 years in good health and CMV-seronegative.

The genes are TRBV7-2 and TRBJ2-7, with no clear D. Trimming cost V 1 base and J 4 bases, with 14 bases left between them. Germline lookup yields CDR1 SGHTA and CDR2 FQGNSA. CDR3 length equals 15 residues. The CDR3 DNA follows: TGTGCCAGCAGCTTAGGGCTAGGAATACCGTACGAGCAGTACTTC. It specifies CASSLGLGIPYEQYF. Together with reference TRBV7-2 and TRBJ2-7, the CDR3 gives the full variable domain: GAGVSQSPSNKVTEKGKDVELRCDPISGHTALYWYRQSLGQGLEFLIYFQGNSAPDKSGLPSDRFSAERTGGSVSTLTIQRTQQEDSAVYLCASSLGLGIPYEQYFGPGTRLTVT.

This clone was counted between two and nine times. This chain joins TRBV2 and TRBJ1-2, with D possibly matching TRBD1 (6 bases). Germline V gene sequence: CDR1 SNHLY, CDR2 FYNNEI. Trimming shortened V by 4 bases and J by 4 bases, and 10 bases separated the two germline ends. The CDR3 runs to 13 residues. For the CDR3, the DNA is TGTGCCAGCAGTGCCAGGGGACCCTATGGCTACACCTTC. The encoded protein is CASSARGPYGYTF.

The chain is built from TRBV7-2 and TRBJ2-7, with a weak D call TRBD2 (5 bases). The V and J ends lost 4 bases and 1 base respectively, with 14 bases between them. This CDR3 region has 15 residues. Looked up from germline, CDR1 is SGHTA and CDR2 is FQGNSA. The chain's CDR3 is CASSSGTGLSYEQYF. CDR3 nucleotides: TGTGCCAGCAGCTCAGGTACCGGACTGTCCTACGAGCAGTACTTC.

The chain links TRBV15 to TRBJ1-1; D is possibly TRBD1 (6 bases). Germline CDR1 and CDR2: LNHNV and YYDKDF (reference sequence). V was cut by 6 bases and J by 3 bases, with 8 bases left in between. The CDR3 spans 12 residues. CDR3 nucleotides: TGTGCCACCAGGGGGGCGTACACTGAAGCTTTCTTT. It encodes CATRGAYTEAFF. The entire variable domain, with the rest obtained from reference TRBV15 and TRBJ1-1, is as follows: DAMVIQNPRYQVTQFGKPVTLSCSQTLNHNVMYWYQQKSSQAPKLLFHYYDKDFNNEADTPDNFQSRRPNTSFCFLDIRSPGLGDTAMYLCATRGAYTEAFFGQGTRLTVV.

The rearrangement joins TRBV2 to TRBJ2-1, with 15 positions matching TRBD2. The trim removed 3 bases at V and 6 bases at J, leaving 6 bases unmatched. Germline-derived CDR1 and CDR2 are SNHLY and FYNNEI. This CDR3 spans 17 amino acids. CDR3 loop: CASSDRTSGRAGNEQFF. CDR3 sequence (DNA): TGTGCCAGCAGTGATAGGACTAGCGGGAGGGCCGGCAATGAGCAGTTCTTC.

The chain recombines TRBV5-1 with TRBJ1-5; 8 bases match TRBD1. J lost 6 bases, V lost 2 bases, and 4 bases had no gene match. The CDR3 contains 14 residues. The germline V gene has CDR1 SGHRS and CDR2 YFSETQ. The CDR3 sequence: CASSLQGVGQPQHF. CDR3 DNA sequence: TGCGCCAGCAGCTTACAGGGGGTTGGTCAGCCCCAGCATTTT. The full variable domain, in which reference TRBV5-1 and TRBJ1-5 provide the parts outside the CDR3, is KAGVTQTPRYLIKTRGQQVTLSCSPISGHRSVSWYQQTPGQGLQFLFEYFSETQRNKGNFPGRFSGRQFSNSRSEMNVSTLELGDSALYLCASSLQGVGQPQHFGDGTRLSIL.

The chain combines TRBV30 with TRBJ1-2; TRBD1 might be the D (6 bases). V gave up 0 bases and J gave up 4 bases, with 12 bases separating them. The length of the CDR3 is 14 residues. Germline V gene sequence: CDR1 GTSNPN, CDR2 SVGIG (reference sequence). This CDR3 is CAWSVGTIIYGYTF. The CDR3 DNA sequence: TGTGCCTGGAGTGTAGGGACAATTATCTATGGCTACACCTTC. Based on the CDR3 plus reference TRBV30 and TRBJ1-2, the full variable domain is SQTIHQWPATLVQPVGSPLSLECTVEGTSNPNLYWYRQAAGRGLQLLFYSVGIGQISSEVPQNLSASRPQDRQFILSSKKLLLSDSGFYLCAWSVGTIIYGYTFGSGTRLTVV.

Turning to this clone: Mismatch with germline at one junction end may stem from a read error. The chain uses TRBV4-1 and TRBJ2-6, with 7 positions matching TRBD1. There are 15 residues in the CDR3. CDR1 and CDR2 (germline): MGHRA, YSYEKL. DNA for the CDR3: TGCGCCAGCAGCCACCAAAGTACAGGGGCCTACGTCCTGACTTTC. Protein product: CASSHQSTGAYVLTF.

This chain connects TRBV4-1 to TRBJ1-5, with TRBD1 as a possible D gene (5 bases). The germline V gene has CDR1 MGHRA and CDR2 YSYEKL. Trimming pared 3 bases from V and 4 bases from J, leaving 13 bases between. CDR3 size: 15 residues. CDR3 protein: CASSHQGLGNQPQHF. Here the CDR3 DNA reads TGCGCCAGCAGCCACCAGGGATTAGGGAATCAGCCCCAGCATTTT.

The genes are TRBV5-4 and TRBJ1-6, with D possibly being TRBD1 (6 bases). The V gene lost 4 bases and the J gene lost 4 bases, with 18 bases spanning the gap. The germline gives CDR1 SGHNT, CDR2 YYREEE (reference sequence). This CDR3 comprises 17 residues. Here the CDR3 DNA reads TGTGCCAGCAGCCTTGCTGGGGGGGCGGCGTATAATTCACCCCTCCACTTT. Residues: CASSLAGGAAYNSPLHF.

The chain recombines TRBV29-1 with TRBJ2-1; no firm D call. Between the trimmed V and J ends, which lost 3 bases and 0 bases, there was a span of 18 bases. Looked up from germline, CDR1 is SQVTM and CDR2 is ANQGSEA. The CDR3 sequence is 17 residues long. For the CDR3, the DNA is TGCAGCGTTGATTTTTCTCTCGGCCGACACTCCTACAATGAGCAGTTCTTC. Protein sequence: CSVDFSLGRHSYNEQFF.

This chain connects TRBV27 to TRBJ1-2; 8 positions match TRBD1. With V trimmed by 5 bases and J by 4 bases, 6 bases remained unmatched. Germline CDR1 and CDR2: MNHEY and SMNVEV (reference sequence). This CDR3 is 14 amino acids long. CDR3 DNA: TGTGCCAGCAGTACCCGGACAGGGAGCTATGGCTACACCTTC. Amino acids: CASSTRTGSYGYTF.

The chain is built from TRBV11-2 and TRBJ2-1; 9 nucleotides line up with TRBD2. Germline trimming cut 3 bases from V and 9 bases from J; bases unmatched to any gene: 6. CDR3 length: 14 residues. The germline V gene encodes CDR1 SGHAT and CDR2 FQNNGV. Written as DNA, the CDR3 is TGTGCCAGCAGCTTTTCTAGCGGGGCGGGTGAGCAGTTCTTC. This encodes CASSFSSGAGEQFF.

The chain couples TRBV19 to TRBJ2-1, with 7 bases fitting TRBD2. The trim removed 3 bases at V and 3 bases at J, leaving 8 bases unmatched. The CDR3 loop spans 16 amino acids. The germline V gene has CDR1 LNHDA and CDR2 SQIVND (reference sequence). The CDR3, as DNA: TGTGCCAGTAGTATCAACCCGACTAGCATCTACAATGAGCAGTTCTTC. Translated: CASSINPTSIYNEQFF.

V gene TRBV27 combines with J gene TRBJ1-4; 10 positions match TRBD1. Germline V gene lookup returns CDR1 MNHEY and CDR2 SMNVEV (reference sequence). The CDR3 has 13 residues. After removal of 4 bases from V and 10 bases from J, the junction contained 3 bases not matched to a gene. CDR3 nucleotides: TGTGCCAGCAGTTATGGACAGGGGGGAAAACTGTTTTTT. Protein product: CASSYGQGGKLFF.

The rearrangement uses TRBV5-1 and TRBJ2-3; D uncertain. Trimming cost V 1 base and J 7 bases, with 10 bases left between them. Germline V CDR1 and CDR2: SGHRS, YFSETQ. CDR3 length: 13 residues. In DNA form, the CDR3 reads TGCGCCAGCAGCTTGACGGCGGCGAATACGCAGTATTTT. It encodes CASSLTAANTQYF.

V is TRBV14 and J is TRBJ1-2; the match to TRBD1 covers 12 bases. Trimming at V came to 4 bases and at J to 6 bases, leaving 12 bases not matched to a gene. The CDR3 consists of 17 residues. Germline loops: CDR1 SGHDN, CDR2 FVKESK. The CDR3 sequence is CASSPLIRDRGRNGYTF. As DNA, the CDR3 is TGTGCCAGCAGCCCCCTCATCCGGGACAGGGGGCGAAATGGCTACACCTTC.

V usage is TRBV5-1 and J usage is TRBJ2-1, with 9 bases that match TRBD2. V was clipped by 4 bases and J by 2 bases; unmatched bases: 16. The CDR3 is 19 residues long. CDR1 and CDR2 from the germline V gene are SGHRS and YFSETQ. CDR3 bases: TGCGCCAGCAGCCCCTGGCGGGGGATAGCGGGGGTTACCTACAATGAGCAGTTCTTC. Its translation is CASSPWRGIAGVTYNEQFF.

The rearrangement joins TRBV7-6 to TRBJ2-5, with 7 nucleotides matching TRBD2. From germline, CDR1 is SGHVS and CDR2 FNYEAQ. The CDR3 runs to 15 residues. V was clipped by 4 bases and J by 2 bases; unmatched bases: 7. The chain's CDR3 is CASSWTGTTQETQYF. For the CDR3, the DNA is TGTGCCAGCAGCTGGACCGGGACTACTCAAGAGACCCAGTACTTC.

This clone was counted a single time. The chain combines TRBV10-1 with TRBJ1-6, with TRBD1 matching 8 bases. V lost 4 bases and J lost 1; bases outside the gene matches: 9. CDR1 is WNHNN, CDR2 SYGVQD, per germline (reference sequence). This CDR3 is 18 amino acids long. CDR3: CASSVLHRGGSYNSPLHF. As DNA, the CDR3 is TGCGCCAGCAGTGTCCTTCACAGGGGGGGGTCCTATAATTCACCCCTCCACTTT.

This rearrangement joins TRBV29-1 to TRBJ1-1; D possibly corresponds to TRBD1 (6 bases). The CDR3 is made up of 13 amino acids. V was trimmed by 2 bases and J by 5 bases, leaving 12 bases between them. Germline CDR1 and CDR2: SQVTM and ANQGSEA. CDR3 bases: TGCAGCGTTGAATTGGCGGGGGCGACTGAAGCTTTCTTT. This encodes CSVELAGATEAFF.

The chain is built from TRBV9 and TRBJ2-1, with 9 bases that match TRBD2. This CDR3 contains 15 residues. Germline CDR1 reads SGDLS; CDR2 reads YYNGEE. The J segment lost 2 bases and the V segment lost 3 bases, leaving 3 bases of the junction unmatched. The CDR3: CASSATSGTYNEQFF. For the CDR3, the DNA is TGTGCCAGCAGCGCGACTAGCGGCACCTACAATGAGCAGTTCTTC.

The chain links TRBV13 to TRBJ2-7; D is ambiguous. CDR1 is PRHDT and CDR2 is FYEKMQ in the germline V gene (reference sequence). Trimming removed 0 bases at V and 0 bases at J, with 6 bases between. The CDR3 loop spans 14 amino acids. CDR3 sequence reads: CASSLGASSYEQYF. As DNA, the CDR3 is TGTGCCAGCAGCTTAGGGGCTAGCTCCTACGAGCAGTACTTC.

The V call is TRBV5-6, the J call TRBJ2-1; weak D call: TRBD2 (6 bases). V was trimmed by 8 bases and J by 5 bases, leaving 14 bases between them. The CDR3 runs 13 residues. Germline V gene sequence: CDR1 SGHDT, CDR2 YYEEEE. The CDR3 nucleotides are TGTGCCAGTCACGTTAGCGGACACAATGAGCAGTTCTTC. As protein: CASHVSGHNEQFF.

The chain recombines TRBV7-2 with TRBJ2-5; 7 nucleotides agree with TRBD1. Germline V lookup: CDR1 SGHTA, CDR2 FQGNSA. This CDR3 is built from 16 residues. The J segment lost 4 bases and the V segment lost 5 bases, leaving 13 bases of the junction unmatched. The CDR3 DNA reads TGTGCCAGCAGCCTGCTAGGGACAGCTGATGGAGAGACCCAGTACTTC. The encoded protein is CASSLLGTADGETQYF.

The chain is built from TRBV27 and TRBJ2-7; TRBD1 matches 10 bases. The trim removed 6 bases at V and 4 bases at J, leaving 9 bases unmatched. Germline CDR1 reads MNHEY; CDR2 reads SMNVEV (reference sequence). The length of the CDR3 is 15 residues. The CDR3 nucleotides read TGTGCCAGCAGCAACGGACAGGGGGTCAAGTACGAGCAGTACTTC. This translates into CASSNGQGVKYEQYF.

The chain combines TRBV15 with TRBJ1-3, with D hard to call. This CDR3 comprises 15 residues. V dropped 0 bases and J dropped 4 bases, with 10 bases sitting between them. Germline V gives CDR1 LNHNV, CDR2 YYDKDF (reference sequence). CDR3 loop: CATSRDDLRGNTIYF. The CDR3 DNA reads as TGTGCCACCAGCAGAGATGATCTTCGGGGAAACACCATATATTTT.